This entry lists 2 T cell receptor beta chains sequenced from one sample in a study of T cells in narcolepsy (dated by TCRdb to the late 2010s). Library construction relied on the immunoSEQ multiplex PCR assay. This is the immuneACCESS table as TCRdb keeps it, with only in-frame sequences that have V and J called. A part of the clones is gone; compared with another copy, unresolved V genes explain less than half, and the rest is unexplained. The sample table lists under 40,000 clones, around 75% of them with a count of one. Over 0.95% of the sample belongs to the ten largest clones. What was sequenced was CD45RA- memory CD4+ T cells from PBMCs. What the cell subset or site label conveys for this sample: memory T cells sorted ex vivo from peripheral blood. The receptors originated from a human donor with narcolepsy.

This clone was seen a few times. The chain combines TRBV27 with TRBJ2-7; the match to TRBD2 covers 13 bases. The V gene's germline CDR1 is MNHEY and CDR2 SMNVEV (reference sequence). The junction had 1 base not matched to a gene; V was cut back by 5 bases and J by 3 bases. CDR3 length: 14 residues. The CDR3 DNA is TGTGCCAGCAGTCGGACTAGCGGGGGCTACGAGCAGTACTTC. It yields the protein CASSRTSGGYEQYF.

The chain is built from TRBV5-6 and TRBJ1-4, with TRBD1 matching over 7 bases. The length of the CDR3 is 15 residues. V dropped 0 bases and J dropped 7; count of bases not matched to a gene: 6. The germline gives CDR1 SGHDT, CDR2 YYEEEE. The CDR3 loop is CASSLGIGGGEKLFF. Here the CDR3 DNA reads TGTGCCAGCAGCTTGGGAATAGGGGGCGGTGAAAAACTGTTTTTT.